This TCR beta chain was retrieved from a study of immune characterization of retroperitoneal liposarcoma. In TCRdb, the PCR reads were re-called with MiXCR into one record per CDR3 protein. The sample includes 1,500 to 2,000 distinct CDR3 sequences, about 52% of them seen just once. Sequences were obtained from tumor tissue. The clonotype originates from a male donor with retroperitoneal liposarcoma.

CDR3 residues: CASSTQGGSNEQFF. The DNA of the CDR3 is TGTGCCAGCAGCACTCAAGGGGGCTCCAATGAGCAGTTCTTC. The V call is TRBV11-3, the J call TRBJ2-5; 7 nucleotides align to TRBD1. Matching the DNA end better, TRBJ2-1 makes the J call doubtful. Germline V lookup: CDR1 SGHNT, CDR2 YENEEA. The CDR3 covers 14 residues.